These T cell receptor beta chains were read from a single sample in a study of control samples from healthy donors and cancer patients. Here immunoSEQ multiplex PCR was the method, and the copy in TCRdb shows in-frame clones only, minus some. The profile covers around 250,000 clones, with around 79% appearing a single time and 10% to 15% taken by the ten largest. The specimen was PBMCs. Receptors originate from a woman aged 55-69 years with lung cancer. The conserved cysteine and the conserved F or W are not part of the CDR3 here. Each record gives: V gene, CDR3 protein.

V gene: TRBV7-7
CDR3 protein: ASSPDRDQPQH

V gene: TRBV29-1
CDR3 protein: SVDPAGGYGYT

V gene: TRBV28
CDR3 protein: ASKRSSYEQY

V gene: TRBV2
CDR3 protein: ASSVWGNQPQH

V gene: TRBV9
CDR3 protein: ASSVMGRETQY

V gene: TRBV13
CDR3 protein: ASSLGTVTSWSPLH

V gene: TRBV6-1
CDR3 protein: ASSERLLSSYNEQF

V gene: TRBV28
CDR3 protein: ASSPGTVNYGYT

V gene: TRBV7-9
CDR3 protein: ASSQRRGRGTEAF

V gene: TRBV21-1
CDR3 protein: ASSKEGRVGVTGELF

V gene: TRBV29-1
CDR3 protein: SVEEDSGLHNEQF

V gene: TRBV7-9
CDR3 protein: ASSLGAGTSGPGYT

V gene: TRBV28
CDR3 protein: ASSFPGGGTGELF

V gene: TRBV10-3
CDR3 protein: AITKDGQGAVGELF

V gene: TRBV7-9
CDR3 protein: ASSLGATGSDSNQPQH

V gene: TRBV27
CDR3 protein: ASSSDWSGYT

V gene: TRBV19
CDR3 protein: ASSHPPPLVGQPQH

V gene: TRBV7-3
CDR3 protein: ASSLWAYNEQF

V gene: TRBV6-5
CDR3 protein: ASGSSSYEQY

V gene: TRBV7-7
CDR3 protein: ASSLEQGASGTQY

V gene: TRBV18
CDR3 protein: ASSLNRDKWGAF

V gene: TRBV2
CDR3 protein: ATQVGGIYEQY

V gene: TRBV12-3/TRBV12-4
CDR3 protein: ASSPGVEAF

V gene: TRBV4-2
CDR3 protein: ASSQEGQGAGDTEAF

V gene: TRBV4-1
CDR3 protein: ASRQDVSAKNIQY

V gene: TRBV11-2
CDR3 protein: ASSLQREGPLY

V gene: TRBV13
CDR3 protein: ASSPGTRSYGYT

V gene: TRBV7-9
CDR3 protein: ASSLAGTGGFVY

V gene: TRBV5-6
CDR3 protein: ASSLVQSYEQY

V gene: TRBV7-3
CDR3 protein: ASSFGGTTDTQY

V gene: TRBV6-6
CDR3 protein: ASSYSPGGSDYEQF

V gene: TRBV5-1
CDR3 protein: ASSLSGISYNEQF